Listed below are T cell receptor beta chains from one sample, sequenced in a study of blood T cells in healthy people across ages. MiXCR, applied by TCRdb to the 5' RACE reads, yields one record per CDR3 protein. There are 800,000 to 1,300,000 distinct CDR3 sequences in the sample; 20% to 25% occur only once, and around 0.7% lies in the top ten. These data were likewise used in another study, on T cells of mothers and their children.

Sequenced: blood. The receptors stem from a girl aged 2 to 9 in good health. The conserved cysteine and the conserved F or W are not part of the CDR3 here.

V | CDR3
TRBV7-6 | ASSWSPGSSSNEKLF
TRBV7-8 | ASSLFQDNTEAF
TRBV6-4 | ASSDSNQTSESYEQY
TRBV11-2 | ASSLGGLSSEQY
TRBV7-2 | ASTGGLMKETQY
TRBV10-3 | AISPGLAPEQY
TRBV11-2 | ASSLDNGPEQF
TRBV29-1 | SVDWANTGELF
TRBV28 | ASSLFSATGANVLT
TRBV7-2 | ASSFDYTLADTQY
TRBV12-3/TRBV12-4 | ASSLIADGSYGYT
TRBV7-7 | AVSLAGDNEQF
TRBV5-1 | ASSTLGQGPYEQY
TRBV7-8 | ASSRTAEFNNQPQH
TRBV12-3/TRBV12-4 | ASSYPHKGGKETQY
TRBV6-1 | ASRPGQGVSYEQY
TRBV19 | ASIELSSGANVLT
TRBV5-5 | ASSLRGTVNEKLF
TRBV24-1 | ATSDAGTNSHEQY
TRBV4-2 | ASSQDQDRGYSEQF